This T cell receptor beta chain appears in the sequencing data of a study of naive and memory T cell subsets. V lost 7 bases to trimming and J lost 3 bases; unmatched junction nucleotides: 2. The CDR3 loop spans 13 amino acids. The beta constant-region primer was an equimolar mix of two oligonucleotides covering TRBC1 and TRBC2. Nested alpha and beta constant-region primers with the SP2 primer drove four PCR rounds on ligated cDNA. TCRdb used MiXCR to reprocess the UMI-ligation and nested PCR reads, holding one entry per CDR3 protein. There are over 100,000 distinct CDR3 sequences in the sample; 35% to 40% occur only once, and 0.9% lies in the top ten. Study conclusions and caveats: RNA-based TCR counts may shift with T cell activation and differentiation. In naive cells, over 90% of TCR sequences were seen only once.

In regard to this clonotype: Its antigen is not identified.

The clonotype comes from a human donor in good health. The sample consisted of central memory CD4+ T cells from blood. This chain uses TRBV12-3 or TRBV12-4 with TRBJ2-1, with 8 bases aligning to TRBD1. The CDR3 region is CASKGTGYNEQFF. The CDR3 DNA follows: TGTGCCAGCAAGGGGACAGGCTACAATGAGCAGTTCTTC.